This T cell receptor (beta chain) is from a study of shared clonotypes between healthy human individuals. Generated by immunoSEQ multiplex PCR, the TCRdb table keeps only in-frame clones and is missing some. The sample includes 850,000 to 1,100,000 clones, around 77% of them seen just once. Germline loops: CDR1 LNHNV, CDR2 YYDKDF (reference sequence). Unmatched junction bases numbered 12, after V lost 5 bases and J lost 6 bases. The CDR3 has 18 amino acids. Study results and limitations: It was only blood that was sampled, and tissue repertoires likely differ.

Remarks on this clone: What it binds is unknown.

This clonotype was sampled from a man aged 18 to 29 in good health. Some clones in this sample may be carry-over from other donors' samples. The sample taken for sequencing was memory CD4+ T cells from PBMCs. Stated subset: CD45RA-negative fraction. The chain employs TRBV15 and TRBJ2-3; 15 nucleotides align to TRBD2. CDR3 nucleotides: TGTGCCACCAGCCCCCCACCGGGACTAGCGGGAGGTGGGGATACGCAGTATTTT. This translates into CATSPPPGLAGGGDTQYF.